The rows below give T cell receptor beta chains drawn from one sample of a study of T and B cells in COVID-19 patients. TCRdb re-derived calls from the multiplex PCR reads in MiXCR, one entry per CDR3 protein. The table includes 20,000 to 30,000 distinct CDR3 sequences, roughly 33% detected once. Sample: blood. Receptors were obtained from a human donor who had recovered from COVID-19. CDR3s include the opening cysteine and the closing phenylalanine or tryptophan. A D gene is named only where the DNA matches it firmly. Clone size is shown for a subset of rows, as once, few, many or a class of expanded clone.

j_call clone_size d_call v_call cdr3_aa cdr3_nt
TRBJ1-6 few . TRBV30 CAWSPEGGGWNSPLHF TGTGCCTGGAGTCCAGAAGGGGGGGGCTGGAATTCACCCCTCCACTTT
TRBJ2-1 medium-sized TRBD2 TRBV29-1 CSSYGDYSYNEQFF TGCAGCTCATACGGGGACTACTCCTACAATGAGCAGTTCTTC
TRBJ2-7 few . TRBV6-5 CASSPQTSYEQYF TGTGCCAGCAGTCCCCAAACTAGCTACGAGCAGTACTTC
TRBJ2-1 few TRBD2 TRBV28 CASSITSGRASEQFF TGTGCCAGCAGTATCACTAGCGGGAGGGCCTCTGAGCAGTTCTTC
TRBJ1-1 . . TRBV5-5 CASSWGEGNTEAFF TGTGCCAGCAGCTGGGGGGAGGGGAACACTGAAGCTTTCTTT
TRBJ2-1 once . TRBV7-2 CASSFVEEQFF TGTGCCAGCAGCTTTGTAGAGGAGCAGTTCTTC
TRBJ2-3 few . TRBV14 CASSQLVGTDTQYF TGTGCCAGCAGCCAATTGGTAGGAACAGATACGCAGTATTTT
TRBJ1-3 few . TRBV10-3 CAISDGNTIYF TGTGCCATCAGTGATGGAAACACCATATATTTT
TRBJ2-3 . . TRBV28 CASSSTADTQYF TGTGCCAGCAGTTCCACAGCGGATACGCAGTATTTT
TRBJ2-1 few TRBD2 TRBV18 CASSAGLASPGSYNEQFF TGTGCCAGCTCGGCGGGACTAGCGTCCCCCGGGAGCTACAATGAGCAGTTCTTC
TRBJ1-1 . TRBD1 TRBV20-1 CSASTGEYDTEAFF TGCAGTGCTAGCACAGGGGAATACGACACTGAAGCTTTCTTT
TRBJ2-6 many . TRBV10-3 CAISDAQGLAGANVLTF TGTGCCATCAGTGATGCTCAGGGGTTAGCTGGGGCCAACGTCCTGACTTTC
TRBJ2-3 few . TRBV18 CASRSSDTQYF TGTGCCAGCCGATCCTCAGATACGCAGTATTTT
TRBJ2-7 medium-sized TRBD1 TRBV11-1 CASSSRDRASYEQYF TGTGCCAGCAGCTCCCGGGACAGGGCCTCCTACGAGCAGTACTTC
TRBJ1-4 . . TRBV7-2 CASSLWFGATNEKLFF TGTGCCAGCAGCTTATGGTTTGGGGCAACTAATGAAAAACTGTTTTTT
TRBJ1-2 . TRBD1 TRBV24-1 CATSDLGQGSYGYTF TGTGCCACCAGTGATTTGGGACAGGGATCCTATGGCTACACCTTC
TRBJ2-1 . . TRBV6-1 CASRRDTNSYNEQFF TGTGCCAGCAGGAGGGACACCAACTCCTACAATGAGCAGTTCTTC
TRBJ1-5 few TRBD1 TRBV6-5 CASRRQGGYQPQHF TGTGCCAGCAGACGACAGGGGGGATATCAGCCCCAGCATTTT
TRBJ2-3 many . TRBV19 CASSIVSDTQYF TGTGCCAGTAGTATAGTTTCAGATACGCAGTATTTT
TRBJ2-5 once . TRBV5-5 CASSSPGEETQYF TGTGCCAGCAGCTCACCGGGGGAAGAGACCCAGTACTTC
TRBJ1-4 . TRBD1 TRBV30 CAWSVHRGSSEKLFF TGTGCCTGGAGTGTACACAGGGGGTCAAGTGAAAAACTGTTTTTT
TRBJ2-7 . . TRBV20-1 CSAVSYEQYF TGCAGTGCGGTTTCCTACGAGCAGTACTTC
TRBJ2-7 . TRBD2 TRBV11-2 CASSPRLGSGSSYEQYF TGTGCCAGCAGCCCCCGCCTGGGTAGCGGGAGCTCCTACGAGCAGTACTTC
TRBJ2-7 . TRBD2 TRBV6-5 CASSYSTSGAYEQYF TGTGCCAGCAGTTACTCGACTAGCGGGGCCTACGAGCAGTACTTC
TRBJ2-3 few TRBD1 TRBV18 CASSPLLGTGVLDTQYF TGTGCCAGCTCACCTCTTCTAGGGACAGGGGTATTGGATACGCAGTATTTT
TRBJ1-5 . . TRBV7-9 CASSLGSAGGSNQPQHF TGTGCCAGCAGCTTAGGGTCGGCGGGAGGAAGCAATCAGCCCCAGCATTTT
TRBJ1-6 medium-sized . TRBV19 CASSTGTLDNSPLHF TGTGCCAGTAGTACCGGGACATTGGACAATTCACCCCTCCACTTT
TRBJ2-1 few . TRBV6-5 CASSNGARPRDEQFF TGTGCCAGCTCCAATGGGGCCCGTCCTCGGGATGAGCAGTTCTTC
TRBJ2-3 medium-sized . TRBV19 CASSKGRTDTQYF TGTGCCAGTAGTAAGGGACGCACAGATACGCAGTATTTT
TRBJ1-5 few . TRBV19 CASSRVQYYSNQPQHF TGTGCCAGTAGTAGGGTACAGTATTATAGCAATCAGCCCCAGCATTTT
TRBJ2-4 . . TRBV5-5 CASSLEVAKNIQYF TGTGCCAGCAGCTTGGAGGTAGCCAAAAACATTCAGTACTTC
TRBJ1-1 medium-sized . TRBV29-1 CSVNLNTEAFF TGCAGCGTTAACCTAAACACTGAAGCTTTCTTT
TRBJ1-5 medium-sized . TRBV19 CASSPYRAGQPQHF TGTGCCAGTAGTCCGTACCGGGCGGGTCAGCCCCAGCATTTT
TRBJ1-3 . . TRBV19 CASSIGGDSGNTIYF TGTGCCAGTAGTATAGGAGGGGACTCTGGAAACACCATATATTTT
TRBJ1-2 few . TRBV12-3/TRBV12-4 CASSLRGVYGYTF TGTGCCAGCAGTCTCAGGGGCGTCTATGGCTACACCTTC
TRBJ2-4 . . TRBV7-9 CASQAPTNIQYF TGTGCCAGCCAAGCCCCGACCAACATTCAGTACTTC
TRBJ1-5 . . TRBV15 CATSWSTGGYSNQPQHF TGTGCCACCAGCTGGTCGACGGGGGGTTATAGCAATCAGCCCCAGCATTTT
TRBJ1-3 many . TRBV19 CPGGNTIYF TGTCCCGGAGGAAACACCATATATTTT
TRBJ1-2 . . TRBV6-5 CASSYLGFGYGYTF TGTGCCAGCAGTTACTTGGGGTTCGGCTATGGCTACACCTTC
TRBJ1-5 few . TRBV7-9 CASSPITDNQPQHF TGTGCCAGCAGCCCAATAACCGACAATCAGCCCCAGCATTTT
TRBJ2-5 . TRBD1 TRBV7-9 CASSSSGTGETQYF TGTGCCAGCAGCTCCTCTGGGACAGGGGAGACCCAGTACTTC
TRBJ2-3 . TRBD1 TRBV5-4 CASSPPGQGTDTQYF TGTGCCAGCAGCCCGCCGGGACAGGGGACAGATACGCAGTATTTT
TRBJ1-2 . . TRBV12-3/TRBV12-4 CASSNRVSGGYTF TGTGCCAGCAGTAACAGGGTTTCGGGAGGCTACACCTTC
TRBJ2-7 . . TRBV27 CASSTQSRTYEQYF TGTGCCAGCAGTACACAGTCCAGGACCTACGAGCAGTACTTC
TRBJ1-2 medium-sized . TRBV29-1 CSGALGFGYTF TGCAGCGGGGCCCTGGGGTTTGGCTACACCTTC
TRBJ2-2 medium-sized . TRBV19 CASSRDGNTGELFF TGTGCCAGTAGTAGGGACGGAAACACCGGGGAGCTGTTTTTT
TRBJ2-5 . . TRBV11-1 CASSPRARQETQYF TGTGCCAGCAGCCCTCGGGCGCGGCAAGAGACCCAGTACTTC
TRBJ1-2 few . TRBV20-1 CSARDRDGYTF TGCAGTGCTAGAGACAGGGATGGCTACACCTTC
TRBJ2-3 many . TRBV27 CASSFWGTDTQYF TGTGCCAGCAGTTTCTGGGGCACAGATACGCAGTATTTT
TRBJ1-2 . TRBD1 TRBV5-4 CASSLTGVSGYTF TGTGCCAGCAGCTTGACAGGGGTTAGTGGCTACACCTTC
TRBJ2-5 medium-sized . TRBV19 CASSEGGAETQYF TGTGCCAGTAGTGAGGGCGGGGCGGAGACCCAGTACTTC
TRBJ2-7 few . TRBV6-2/TRBV6-3 CASVPTLVRGYYEQYF TGTGCCAGCGTACCGACCTTAGTTCGGGGCTACTACGAGCAGTACTTC
TRBJ2-2 . TRBD2 TRBV27 CASSLSPGGYTGELFF TGTGCCAGCAGTTTAAGCCCCGGGGGGTACACCGGGGAGCTGTTTTTT
TRBJ2-5 . TRBD2 TRBV6-2/TRBV6-3 CASSQTSGSLETQYF TGTGCCAGCAGTCAGACTAGCGGGAGTCTGGAGACCCAGTACTTC